This TCR beta chain was recovered during a study of beta chain features in type 1 diabetes. Study-wide results and caveats: All four CD4+ subsets of Type 1 diabetes patients contained TCRB CDR3s that were moderately but significantly shorter. Unsettled here was the matter of whether HLA type influences TCRB rearrangement.

This clone turned up a few times. The target antigen is unknown. Sequenced material consisted of expressed TCRB transcripts (all of the isolated RNA was reverse transcribed). Sequencing was performed with immunoSEQ multiplex PCR; in TCRdb, only in-frame clones are kept and a portion is missing. The sample consists of 50,000 or so clones, roughly two fifths of them appearing once. Specimen: Tregs from blood. The receptor was derived from a man aged 30-40 years with type 1 diabetes.

The CDR3 nucleotides read TGTGCCAGCAGCTTAGTAACAAACTACAATGAGCAGTTCTTC. It codes for CASSLVTNYNEQFF. V gene TRBV7-2 combines with J gene TRBJ2-1; D is uncertain. V lost 1 base and J 3 bases, leaving 7 bases between the germline ends. The length of the CDR3 is 14 residues. CDR1 is SGHTA and CDR2 is FQGNSA in the germline V gene.